The 3 T cell receptor beta chains listed next were all sequenced from one sample in a study of neurological immune-mediated disorders. In TCRdb, the 5' RACE reads were re-called with MiXCR into one record per CDR3 protein. The data show about 59,000 distinct CDR3 sequences, 3% to 4% seen once. Sequencing input: PBMCs. The origin of the receptors is a woman aged 25 to 45 with multiple sclerosis.

This clonotype showed up just a few times. The chain carries TRBV5-1 and TRBJ2-3; the match to TRBD2 covers 11 bases. CDR3 length: 15 amino acids. Trimming at V came to 3 bases and at J to 3 bases, leaving 3 bases not matched to a gene. Per the germline V gene, CDR1 is SGHRS and CDR2 is YFSETQ. The CDR3 spells CASSSTSGVTDTQYF. In DNA form, the CDR3 reads TGCGCCAGCAGCTCGACTAGCGGGGTGACAGATACGCAGTATTTT.

Regarding this clonotype: One end of the junction fails to match germline, which may point to a read error. This sequence joins TRBV5-1 and TRBJ1-5; D is perhaps TRBD1 (5 bases). The length of the CDR3 is 15 residues. CDR1 is SGHRS, CDR2 YFSETQ, per germline. CDR3 loop: CASSSVPGNNQPQNF. DNA of the CDR3: TGCGCCAGCAGTTCCGTTCCAGGGAATAATCAGCCCCAGAATTTT.

This clonotype was seen ten or more times. The chain has TRBV29-1 and TRBJ2-6; 7 nucleotides agree with TRBD1. V shed 7 bases, J shed 2 bases, and the junction held 8 bases outside the gene matches. The germline CDR1 and CDR2 sequences are SQVTM and ANQGSEA. The CDR3 is 15 residues long. The CDR3 loop is CSALQGLPGANVLTF. The CDR3 DNA follows: TGCAGCGCCTTACAGGGGCTCCCTGGGGCCAACGTCCTGACTTTC.